This T cell receptor beta chain was sequenced in a study of T-cell memory formation after mild COVID-19. TCRdb reanalysed the 5' RACE reads using MiXCR and keeps one entry per CDR3 protein. The sample lists about 400,000 distinct CDR3 sequences; about 15% were seen once. Germline V gives CDR1 LGHNA, CDR2 YSLEER. Trimming took off 0 bases at V and 5 bases at J, with 19 bases between the two ends. The CDR3 is 17 residues long. This clonotype appeared a few times. Antigen: not known. Overall study results and limits: Clones that shrank (day 15 to 85) were balanced CD4/CD8, whereas later expanders leaned CD4+.

Source material: PBMCs or a T cell subset sorted from them (not recorded which). The TCR comes from a man aged 18 to 29 who had mild COVID-19 (a few samples of this study predate the infection). Cell type and time point are not known. The chain joins TRBV4-3 to TRBJ1-1, with D possibly being TRBD1 (5 bases). Written as DNA, the CDR3 is TGCGCCAGCAGCCAAGATGACCGGGACCCCCGGGAGACTGAAGCTTTCTTT. Its protein product is CASSQDDRDPRETEAFF.